The source of this T cell receptor beta chain is a study of shared clonotypes between healthy human individuals. Note on this clone: Antigen unknown.

Study findings and constraints: In a handful of donors, about 5% of naive CD4 clonotypes appeared in common. Memory subsets generally showed smaller estimated richness than naive subsets did. Since donors were few, the genetic and exposure-history diversity represented was limited.

Donors included only healthy HIV-negative adults lacking recent acute infections or vaccinations. Sequencing was performed with immunoSEQ multiplex PCR; in TCRdb, only in-frame clones are kept and a portion is missing. The sample lists about 1.1 million clones; 75% to 80% were seen once. The sequencing input was memory CD4+ T cells from PBMCs. Subset denoted: CD45RA-negative fraction. The receptor's source is a young man in good health. Some clones in this sample may be carry-over from other donors' samples.

CDR3 in DNA: TGCGCCAGCAGCTTCGGGGGGCCGGATCAGCCCCAGCATTTT. Amino acids: CASSFGGPDQPQHF. The V and J genes are TRBV5-1 and TRBJ1-5, with D perhaps TRBD1 (6 bases). V was cut by 2 bases and J by 5 bases, with 11 bases left in between. The germline CDR1 and CDR2 sequences are SGHRS and YFSETQ. The CDR3 runs to 14 residues.